Shown below are 8 T cell receptor beta chains from a single sample sequenced in a study of post-analysis software for immune sequencing data. Study results and limitations: Controls showed lower frequencies than patients for five TRBV segments, and TRBV5-6, TRBV5-1 and TRBV20-1 were among these.

The antigens these receptors bind are not known. Unique molecular identifiers featured in each of the TCR beta cDNA libraries. MiXCR, run by TCRdb on the PCR reads, gives a single entry per CDR3 protein. The sample shows fewer than 850,000 distinct CDR3 sequences, 25% to 30% of them seen only once. Sequencing was performed on blood. The receptors here all came from a girl between 5 and 17 years old with multiple sclerosis.

The rearrangement links TRBV28 to TRBJ2-2; D gene unclear. Germline assignment: CDR1 MDHEN and CDR2 SYDVKM. Trimming took off 6 bases at V and 8 bases at J, with 13 bases between the two ends. The CDR3 runs to 13 residues. The CDR3 here is CASSLKLSGELFF. The CDR3 nucleotides read TGTGCCAGCAGCCTAAAGCTGTCGGGGGAGCTGTTTTTT.

Notes on this clonotype: One junction end disagrees with the germline gene, perhaps due to a read error. The CDR3 bases are TGTGCCTGCAGCCAAGATGTTAGACAAGGGACCACTAATGAAAAACTGTTTTTT. This sequence encodes CACSQDVRQGTTNEKLFF. This rearrangement joins TRBV4-2 to TRBJ1-4, with D possibly TRBD1 on 5 matching bases. This CDR3 comprises 18 residues. CDR1 LGHNA and CDR2 YNFKEQ come from the germline V gene.

In its sample, this clonotype was seen a few times. This chain joins TRBV20-1 and TRBJ2-6; no clear D. From germline, CDR1 is DFQATT and CDR2 SNEGSKA (reference sequence). The CDR3 is 14 residues long. V was shortened by 5 bases and J by 3 bases, with 11 bases between the two germline ends. The CDR3 region has the DNA TGCAGTGCTTTTAATGGGTTTGGGGCCAACGTCCTGACTTTC. This codes for CSAFNGFGANVLTF.

This clonotype was seen only once. A much larger clone lies a single base off, so this may be a read error. This chain connects TRBV29-1 to TRBJ2-7, with D hard to call. This CDR3 region has 12 residues. V gave up 4 bases and J gave up 10 bases, with 17 bases separating them. The V gene's germline CDR1 is SQVTM and CDR2 ANQGSEA. The CDR3 spells CSVGQNQEAQYF. The DNA of the CDR3 is TGCAGCGTTGGTCAGAACCAAGAGGCCCAGTACTTC.

This clonotype has only a few counts. The J gene is TRBJ2-3, the V gene TRBV10-3; TRBD2 matches 8 bases. The CDR3 runs 15 residues. Germline CDR1 ENHRY, CDR2 SYGVKD. Trimming at V came to 0 bases and at J to 4 bases, leaving 3 bases not matched to a gene. The CDR3 loop reads CAISESRGDPDTQYF. Written as DNA, the CDR3 is TGTGCCATCAGTGAGTCGCGGGGGGACCCAGATACGCAGTATTTT.

The CDR3 region has the DNA TGTGCCAGCACCTCCCGTTTGGGTGACTATGGCTACACCTTC. Translation gives CASTSRLGDYGYTF. The genes are TRBV27 and TRBJ1-2; D uncertain. CDR1 and CDR2 from the germline V gene are MNHEY and SMNVEV (reference sequence). V was shortened by 7 bases and J by 3 bases, with 15 bases between the two germline ends. This CDR3 has 14 residues.

The chain carries TRBV20-1 and TRBJ2-7; D remains unclear. The CDR3 is 16 residues long. V lost 0 bases and J lost 1, with 16 bases in between. The germline CDR1 and CDR2 sequences are DFQATT and SNEGSKA (reference sequence). The CDR3 region is CSARDSSTVRSYEQYF. The CDR3 DNA reads TGCAGTGCTAGAGATTCAAGTACAGTTAGGTCCTACGAGCAGTACTTC.

This clonotype was found a few times. In DNA, the CDR3 is TGTGCCAGCAGCCTACCCGGACTAGCGGGAGGTCTGTTCTTC. This codes for CASSLPGLAGGLFF. V is TRBV7-2 and J is TRBJ2-1, with 14 positions matching TRBD2. With V trimmed by 5 bases and J by 15 bases, 9 bases remained unmatched. The CDR3 is 14 amino acids. Per the germline V gene, CDR1 is SGHTA and CDR2 is FQGNSA.